One sample yielded the 5 T cell receptor beta chains listed below, sequenced in a study of shared clonotypes between healthy human individuals. The data were produced by immunoSEQ multiplex PCR, yet TCRdb's version contains in-frame clones alone and is incomplete. The sample yields over 1.5 million clones, 98% seen once. Sequenced material: naive CD4+ T cells sorted from blood. Subset denoted: CD45RA+ positively selected. The receptors come from a man aged 25 to 40 in good health.

The chain couples TRBV7-8 to TRBJ2-1, with D perhaps matching TRBD2 (6 bases). V lost 5 bases to trimming and J lost 9 bases, with 14 bases between them. Germline-derived CDR1 and CDR2 are SGHVS and FQNEAQ. The length of the CDR3 is 13 residues. CDR3 nucleotide sequence: TGTGCCAGCAGCCGGGGACTGCGGAGTGAGCAGTTCTTC. The encoded protein is CASSRGLRSEQFF.

V is TRBV11-3 and J is TRBJ2-7; maybe TRBD1 (6 bases). Trimming removed 3 bases from V and 1 base from J, with 10 bases in between. Germline CDR1 is SGHNT and CDR2 is YENEEA. The CDR3 extends over 14 amino acids. CDR3 sequence (DNA): TGTGCCAGCAGCTTTACAGGGCGATCCTACGAGCAGTACTTC. Translated: CASSFTGRSYEQYF.

The chain links TRBV5-4 to TRBJ2-6; a weak D match, TRBD1 (6 bases). CDR3 length equals 15 residues. Trimming removed 5 bases at V and 2 bases at J, with 11 bases between. Germline CDR1 reads SGHNT; CDR2 reads YYREEE (reference sequence). The CDR3 bases are TGTGCCAGCAGGTCCCAGGGGACTGGGGCCAACGTCCTGACTTTC. It is translated as CASRSQGTGANVLTF.

This sequence joins TRBV5-1 and TRBJ2-1; the D is unclear. This CDR3 region has 15 residues. CDR1 SGHRS and CDR2 YFSETQ come from the germline V gene. V was pared by 1 base and J by 5 bases, with 13 bases between. The CDR3 nucleotides are TGCGCCAGCAGCTTGTTTCCAGTTTCCCACAATGAGCAGTTCTTC. Residues: CASSLFPVSHNEQFF.

The gene calls are TRBV5-5 and TRBJ2-3; D may be TRBD2 (6 bases). The CDR3 extends over 16 amino acids. Trimming removed 5 bases from V and 6 bases from J, with 22 bases in between. Germline V gene lookup returns CDR1 SGHKS and CDR2 YYEKEE (reference sequence). For the CDR3, the DNA is TGTGCCAGCAGTTGGAGTCCGGGACTTCTAACGGATACGCAGTATTTT. It specifies CASSWSPGLLTDTQYF.